This T cell receptor beta chain was identified in a study of CD8+ T cells in alopecia areata. Following RNA extraction, reverse transcription yielded cDNA that acted as the sequencing template. Repertoires were generated with immunoSEQ multiplex PCR, while TCRdb's copy carries only in-frame clones and drops some. The sample carries fewer than 250,000 clones, more than 30% recorded once. Treatment of the sample: oral pan-JAK inhibitor, 5-10 mg twice daily. This CDR3 has 14 amino acids. J was trimmed by 6 bases and V by 5 bases; bases with no gene match: 5. The germline V gene has CDR1 MNHNS and CDR2 SASEGT.

The material sequenced was CD4+ T cells sorted from blood, taken at approximately week 30, from a patient treated with tofacitinib. The rearrangement uses TRBV6-1 and TRBJ2-3, with 10 bases lining up with TRBD2. This receptor was taken from a human donor with alopecia areata. CDR3 loop: CASSLAGGWDTQYF. The CDR3 DNA reads as TGTGCCAGCAGTTTAGCGGGAGGATGGGATACGCAGTATTTT.